This TCR beta chain was documented in a study of immune cell composition in non-small cell lung cancer. Across the whole study: Histologic subtype was mainly adenocarcinoma or squamous cell carcinoma. Study findings and constraints: It was not proven that tumour-reactive clones equal dominant tumour-associated clones. No significant correlation existed between pack-years smoked and tumour clonality.

Some clones are missing from TCRdb's copy, which holds only in-frame ones; the method was immunoSEQ multiplex PCR. This table has about 730 clones, approximately 88% appearing once. Normal lung sampling was at least 3 cm from the tumour, as distant as possible. Template was genomic DNA from frozen, unsorted single-cell suspensions. About this clone: Its antigen is as yet unknown.

CDR3 length equals 17 residues. The germline CDR1 and CDR2 sequences are LNHDA and SQIVND (reference sequence). V lost 6 bases, J lost 4 bases, and 12 bases stayed unmatched. The chain links TRBV19 to TRBJ1-6; 7 nucleotides line up with TRBD1. The specimen was non-adjacent lung tissue. The TCR comes from a human donor with non-small cell lung cancer. In DNA form, the CDR3 reads TGTGCCAGTAGCACTTTAGGGACAGCAACTTATAATTCACCCCTCCACTTT. Amino acids: CASSTLGTATYNSPLHF.